The rows below give T cell receptor beta chains drawn from one sample of a study of blood T cell repertoires in COVID-19. TCRdb's table, derived via immunoSEQ multiplex PCR, lists solely in-frame clones and lacks some. The sample carries over 150,000 clones, 75% to 90% recorded once. Source material: peripheral blood. These receptor sequences come from a woman aged 60-70 years with acute or convalescent COVID-19. Both conserved end residues are part of each CDR3. A D gene is named only where the DNA matches it firmly. Clone size appears in some rows only: once, few, many, or a class for an expanded clone.

D gene: .
CDR3 length: 15
clone size: .
V gene: TRBV19
J gene: TRBJ1-2
CDR3 protein: CASSPRTDLNYGYTF
CDR3 DNA: TGTGCCAGTAGTCCACGAACTGATCTTAACTATGGCTACACCTTC

D gene: TRBD1
CDR3 length: 15
clone size: .
V gene: TRBV5-1
J gene: TRBJ2-4
CDR3 protein: CASSFTTGGMNIQYF
CDR3 DNA: TGCGCCAGCAGCTTCACGACAGGGGGCATGAACATTCAGTACTTC

D gene: .
CDR3 length: 14
clone size: .
V gene: TRBV28
J gene: TRBJ2-2
CDR3 protein: CASRGTPNTGELFF
CDR3 DNA: TGTGCCAGCAGAGGGACACCGAACACCGGGGAGCTGTTTTTT

D gene: .
CDR3 length: 13
clone size: few
V gene: TRBV28
J gene: TRBJ1-3
CDR3 protein: CASSSRNGNTIYF
CDR3 DNA: TGTGCCAGCAGTTCGAGGAACGGAAACACCATATATTTT

D gene: TRBD1
CDR3 length: 16
clone size: .
V gene: TRBV13
J gene: TRBJ2-2
CDR3 protein: CASSLGQGDSTGELFF
CDR3 DNA: TGTGCCAGCAGCTTAGGACAGGGGGACAGCACCGGGGAGCTGTTTTTT

D gene: .
CDR3 length: 12
clone size: .
V gene: TRBV7-9
J gene: TRBJ2-3
CDR3 protein: CASSPHPNTQYF
CDR3 DNA: TGTGCCAGCAGCCCCCACCCTAATACGCAGTATTTT

D gene: TRBD1
CDR3 length: 15
clone size: .
V gene: TRBV5-1
J gene: TRBJ1-6
CDR3 protein: CASSLGQGAVSPLHF
CDR3 DNA: TGCGCCAGCAGCTTGGGGCAGGGGGCCGTTTCACCCCTCCACTTT

D gene: .
CDR3 length: 15
clone size: .
V gene: TRBV19
J gene: TRBJ1-5
CDR3 protein: CASSIDSGGGQPQHF
CDR3 DNA: TGTGCCAGTAGTATAGATTCGGGGGGAGGTCAGCCCCAGCATTTT

D gene: .
CDR3 length: 15
clone size: .
V gene: TRBV7-2
J gene: TRBJ1-2
CDR3 protein: CASSLAWGPTNGYTF
CDR3 DNA: TGTGCCAGCAGCTTAGCGTGGGGGCCCACGAATGGCTACACCTTC

D gene: TRBD1
CDR3 length: 18
clone size: once
V gene: TRBV9
J gene: TRBJ2-7
CDR3 protein: CASSVDPGQGARFYEQYF
CDR3 DNA: TGTGCCAGCAGCGTAGATCCGGGACAGGGGGCTAGGTTCTACGAGCAGTACTTC

D gene: TRBD1
CDR3 length: 15
clone size: .
V gene: TRBV9
J gene: TRBJ2-2
CDR3 protein: CASSETGYDTGELFF
CDR3 DNA: TGTGCCAGCAGCGAGACAGGGTATGACACCGGGGAGCTGTTTTTT

D gene: TRBD2
CDR3 length: 16
clone size: .
V gene: TRBV19
J gene: TRBJ2-3
CDR3 protein: CASSIRGAGVADTQYF
CDR3 DNA: TGTGCCAGTAGTATCCGGGGAGCGGGGGTTGCAGATACGCAGTATTTT

D gene: .
CDR3 length: 13
clone size: .
V gene: TRBV7-2
J gene: TRBJ1-2
CDR3 protein: CASSYRQLYGYTF
CDR3 DNA: TGTGCCAGCAGCTATAGACAGCTGTATGGCTACACCTTC

D gene: TRBD1
CDR3 length: 13
clone size: few
V gene: TRBV28
J gene: TRBJ1-2
CDR3 protein: CASSLRTGYGYTF
CDR3 DNA: TGTGCCAGCAGTTTACGGACAGGGTATGGCTACACCTTC

D gene: TRBD2
CDR3 length: 16
clone size: .
V gene: TRBV5-1
J gene: TRBJ2-7
CDR3 protein: CASSLSPAGASYEQYF
CDR3 DNA: TGCGCCAGCAGCTTAAGTCCAGCGGGGGCCTCCTACGAGCAGTACTTC

D gene: TRBD1
CDR3 length: 13
clone size: .
V gene: TRBV19
J gene: TRBJ2-1
CDR3 protein: CASSSMTGTEQFF
CDR3 DNA: TGTGCCAGTAGTTCGATGACAGGGACTGAGCAGTTCTTC

D gene: .
CDR3 length: 13
clone size: .
V gene: TRBV5-1
J gene: TRBJ2-7
CDR3 protein: CASTLQGLGEQYF
CDR3 DNA: TGCGCCAGCACGCTTCAGGGCCTTGGCGAGCAGTACTTC

D gene: .
CDR3 length: 13
clone size: .
V gene: TRBV12-3/TRBV12-4
J gene: TRBJ1-1
CDR3 protein: CASRGARVTEAFF
CDR3 DNA: TGTGCCAGCAGGGGGGCGCGGGTCACTGAAGCTTTCTTT

D gene: TRBD1
CDR3 length: 14
clone size: .
V gene: TRBV19
J gene: TRBJ2-5
CDR3 protein: CASSRSGGQETQYF
CDR3 DNA: TGTGCCAGTAGTAGATCAGGGGGCCAAGAGACCCAGTACTTC

D gene: .
CDR3 length: 14
clone size: many
V gene: TRBV6-5
J gene: TRBJ1-2
CDR3 protein: CASSPETRGTGYTF
CDR3 DNA: TGTGCCAGCAGTCCGGAAACCAGGGGAACTGGCTACACCTTC

D gene: TRBD1
CDR3 length: 17
clone size: .
V gene: TRBV9
J gene: TRBJ1-3
CDR3 protein: CASSPRTGQISGNTIYF
CDR3 DNA: TGTGCCAGCAGCCCGAGGACAGGGCAAATCTCTGGAAACACCATATATTTT

D gene: TRBD1
CDR3 length: 19
clone size: once
V gene: TRBV6-2/TRBV6-3
J gene: TRBJ1-1
CDR3 protein: CASSYGGSRGLGRNTEAFF
CDR3 DNA: TGTGCCAGCAGTTACGGAGGAAGCAGGGGGCTCGGGAGGAACACTGAAGCTTTCTTT

D gene: TRBD1
CDR3 length: 15
clone size: few
V gene: TRBV5-4
J gene: TRBJ1-3
CDR3 protein: CASSFTGGSRNTIYF
CDR3 DNA: TGTGCCAGCAGCTTCACAGGGGGCTCGCGAAACACCATATATTTT

D gene: TRBD2
CDR3 length: 15
clone size: .
V gene: TRBV29-1
J gene: TRBJ2-1
CDR3 protein: CSVRTSGDPFNEQFF
CDR3 DNA: TGCAGCGTCCGGACTAGCGGGGATCCCTTCAATGAGCAGTTCTTC

D gene: TRBD1
CDR3 length: 17
clone size: .
V gene: TRBV6-6
J gene: TRBJ1-5
CDR3 protein: CASSRGTGGVTHQPQHF
CDR3 DNA: TGTGCCAGCAGTCGAGGGACAGGGGGTGTCACACATCAGCCCCAGCATTTT

D gene: .
CDR3 length: 15
clone size: .
V gene: TRBV29-1
J gene: TRBJ1-1
CDR3 protein: CSVEDRGKGGTEAFF
CDR3 DNA: TGCAGCGTTGAAGATCGGGGGAAGGGAGGCACTGAAGCTTTCTTT

D gene: .
CDR3 length: 14
clone size: .
V gene: TRBV2
J gene: TRBJ2-7
CDR3 protein: CASSEGRAAYEQYF
CDR3 DNA: TGTGCCAGCAGTGAAGGCAGGGCAGCCTACGAGCAGTACTTC

D gene: TRBD1
CDR3 length: 14
clone size: .
V gene: TRBV10-2
J gene: TRBJ1-1
CDR3 protein: CASGPQGAKRNVFF
CDR3 DNA: TGCGCCAGCGGCCCGCAGGGGGCTAAAAGAAATGTTTTCTTT

D gene: .
CDR3 length: 15
clone size: .
V gene: TRBV30
J gene: TRBJ2-2
CDR3 protein: CAWNVQRTNTGELFF
CDR3 DNA: TGTGCCTGGAATGTTCAGCGCACGAACACCGGGGAGCTGTTTTTT

D gene: .
CDR3 length: 16
clone size: .
V gene: TRBV12-5
J gene: TRBJ1-1
CDR3 protein: CASGAPVTEMNTEAFF
CDR3 DNA: TGTGCTAGTGGTGCCCCCGTAACAGAGATGAACACTGAAGCTTTCTTT

D gene: TRBD2
CDR3 length: 17
clone size: .
V gene: TRBV19
J gene: TRBJ2-5
CDR3 protein: CASSIRPLAGGGETQYF
CDR3 DNA: TGTGCCAGTAGTATTCGGCCCCTAGCGGGGGGAGGTGAGACCCAGTACTTC

D gene: TRBD1
CDR3 length: 15
clone size: .
V gene: TRBV29-1
J gene: TRBJ2-7
CDR3 protein: CSVEAGGQGKDEQYF
CDR3 DNA: TGCAGCGTTGAGGCCGGGGGACAGGGGAAAGACGAGCAGTACTTC

D gene: TRBD2
CDR3 length: 14
clone size: .
V gene: TRBV5-1
J gene: TRBJ2-5
CDR3 protein: CASQSTAGQETQYF
CDR3 DNA: TGCGCCAGCCAATCAACAGCGGGGCAAGAGACCCAGTACTTC

D gene: .
CDR3 length: 16
clone size: .
V gene: TRBV7-2
J gene: TRBJ1-3
CDR3 protein: CASSPPVRALGNTIYF
CDR3 DNA: TGTGCCAGCAGCCCGCCCGTCAGGGCTCTTGGAAACACCATATATTTT

D gene: TRBD2
CDR3 length: 17
clone size: .
V gene: TRBV19
J gene: TRBJ2-5
CDR3 protein: CASSARGLAGGQETQYF
CDR3 DNA: TGTGCCAGTAGTGCTCGGGGACTAGCGGGGGGCCAAGAGACCCAGTACTTC

D gene: TRBD1
CDR3 length: 13
clone size: .
V gene: TRBV10-3
J gene: TRBJ1-2
CDR3 protein: CASWDRWDGGYTF
CDR3 DNA: TGTGCCTCGTGGGACAGGTGGGATGGTGGCTACACCTTC

D gene: TRBD1
CDR3 length: 15
clone size: .
V gene: TRBV18
J gene: TRBJ2-1
CDR3 protein: CASAIGDRVYNEQFF
CDR3 DNA: TGTGCCAGCGCCATCGGGGACAGGGTATACAATGAGCAGTTCTTC

D gene: TRBD1
CDR3 length: 16
clone size: .
V gene: TRBV7-3
J gene: TRBJ2-2
CDR3 protein: CASSRQGARDPGELFF
CDR3 DNA: TGTGCCAGCAGCAGACAGGGGGCTAGAGACCCCGGGGAGCTGTTTTTT

D gene: TRBD1
CDR3 length: 13
clone size: few
V gene: TRBV27
J gene: TRBJ2-5
CDR3 protein: CASSEGQRGTQYF
CDR3 DNA: TGTGCCAGCAGCGAGGGACAGCGAGGGACCCAGTACTTC

D gene: .
CDR3 length: 11
clone size: .
V gene: TRBV19
J gene: TRBJ2-7
CDR3 protein: CASSIAYEQYF
CDR3 DNA: TGTGCCAGTAGTATCGCCTACGAGCAGTACTTC

D gene: TRBD2
CDR3 length: 17
clone size: few
V gene: TRBV3-1/TRBV3-2
J gene: TRBJ2-1
CDR3 protein: CASSQETLAGVHNEQFF
CDR3 DNA: TGTGCCAGCAGCCAAGAGACCCTAGCGGGGGTTCACAATGAGCAGTTCTTC

D gene: .
CDR3 length: 13
clone size: few
V gene: TRBV30
J gene: TRBJ1-5
CDR3 protein: CAWSVGQGQPQHF
CDR3 DNA: TGTGCCTGGAGTGTAGGGCAGGGACAGCCCCAGCATTTT

D gene: TRBD1
CDR3 length: 15
clone size: .
V gene: TRBV6-5
J gene: TRBJ1-2
CDR3 protein: CASSLGQGINYGYTF
CDR3 DNA: TGTGCCAGCAGCCTGGGACAGGGGATTAACTATGGCTACACCTTC

D gene: .
CDR3 length: 17
clone size: .
V gene: TRBV10-3
J gene: TRBJ2-7
CDR3 protein: CAISERGPGQYLYEQYF
CDR3 DNA: TGTGCCATCAGTGAGCGCGGGCCGGGACAATATCTGTACGAGCAGTACTTC

D gene: .
CDR3 length: 15
clone size: .
V gene: TRBV7-2
J gene: TRBJ1-2
CDR3 protein: CASSLDRAGNYGYTF
CDR3 DNA: TGTGCCAGCAGCTTAGATCGGGCGGGAAACTATGGCTACACCTTC

D gene: .
CDR3 length: 15
clone size: .
V gene: TRBV7-2
J gene: TRBJ1-3
CDR3 protein: CASSLRGSSGNTIYF
CDR3 DNA: TGTGCCAGCAGCTTAAGGGGGTCCTCTGGAAACACCATATATTTT

D gene: .
CDR3 length: 13
clone size: .
V gene: TRBV10-3
J gene: TRBJ2-3
CDR3 protein: CAIAGVNTDTQYF
CDR3 DNA: TGTGCCATCGCCGGGGTGAACACAGATACGCAGTATTTT

D gene: TRBD1
CDR3 length: 16
clone size: .
V gene: TRBV27
J gene: TRBJ1-4
CDR3 protein: CASSLSAGTGYEKLFF
CDR3 DNA: TGTGCCAGCAGTTTATCAGCCGGGACAGGCTACGAAAAACTGTTTTTT

D gene: TRBD1
CDR3 length: 16
clone size: once
V gene: TRBV28
J gene: TRBJ2-3
CDR3 protein: CASSSPGTGSTDTQYF
CDR3 DNA: TGTGCCAGCAGTTCTCCGGGGACAGGGTCCACAGATACGCAGTATTTT

D gene: TRBD2
CDR3 length: 18
clone size: few
V gene: TRBV27
J gene: TRBJ2-3
CDR3 protein: CASSSPGLGGTSTDTQYF
CDR3 DNA: TGTGCCAGCAGTTCCCCGGGACTCGGGGGGACTAGCACAGATACGCAGTATTTT

D gene: TRBD1
CDR3 length: 15
clone size: few
V gene: TRBV7-9
J gene: TRBJ1-6
CDR3 protein: CASSLAAGGHSPLHF
CDR3 DNA: TGTGCCAGCAGCTTAGCTGCAGGGGGCCATTCACCCCTCCACTTT

D gene: .
CDR3 length: 14
clone size: .
V gene: TRBV27
J gene: TRBJ1-4
CDR3 protein: CASRTTGYNEKLFF
CDR3 DNA: TGTGCCAGCAGAACGACAGGATATAATGAAAAACTGTTTTTT

D gene: TRBD2
CDR3 length: 15
clone size: .
V gene: TRBV13
J gene: TRBJ2-2
CDR3 protein: CASSSRTSSGGELFF
CDR3 DNA: TGTGCCAGCAGCTCCCGGACTAGTTCCGGCGGGGAGCTGTTTTTT

D gene: .
CDR3 length: 13
clone size: .
V gene: TRBV28
J gene: TRBJ1-6
CDR3 protein: CASRVQNNSPLHF
CDR3 DNA: TGTGCCAGCAGAGTACAGAATAATTCACCCCTCCACTTT

D gene: .
CDR3 length: 15
clone size: .
V gene: TRBV18
J gene: TRBJ1-4
CDR3 protein: CASSPLGGTNEKLFF
CDR3 DNA: TGTGCCAGCTCACCGCTTGGGGGCACTAATGAAAAACTGTTTTTT

D gene: TRBD2
CDR3 length: 19
clone size: .
V gene: TRBV4-1
J gene: TRBJ2-2
CDR3 protein: CASTQPTASGGSSTGELFF
CDR3 DNA: TGCGCCAGCACCCAACCCACGGCTAGCGGGGGGTCGAGCACCGGGGAGCTGTTTTTT

D gene: TRBD1
CDR3 length: 15
clone size: .
V gene: TRBV2
J gene: TRBJ2-2
CDR3 protein: CASNGDRRNTGELFF
CDR3 DNA: TGTGCCAGCAATGGGGACAGGCGAAACACCGGGGAGCTGTTTTTT

D gene: .
CDR3 length: 15
clone size: .
V gene: TRBV3-1/TRBV3-2
J gene: TRBJ1-3
CDR3 protein: CASSRTFSSGNTIYF
CDR3 DNA: TGTGCCAGCAGTCGGACATTTAGCTCTGGAAACACCATATATTTT

D gene: .
CDR3 length: 12
clone size: .
V gene: TRBV28
J gene: TRBJ1-4
CDR3 protein: CASSLLSGKLFF
CDR3 DNA: TGTGCCAGCAGTTTGTTGAGTGGAAAACTGTTTTTT